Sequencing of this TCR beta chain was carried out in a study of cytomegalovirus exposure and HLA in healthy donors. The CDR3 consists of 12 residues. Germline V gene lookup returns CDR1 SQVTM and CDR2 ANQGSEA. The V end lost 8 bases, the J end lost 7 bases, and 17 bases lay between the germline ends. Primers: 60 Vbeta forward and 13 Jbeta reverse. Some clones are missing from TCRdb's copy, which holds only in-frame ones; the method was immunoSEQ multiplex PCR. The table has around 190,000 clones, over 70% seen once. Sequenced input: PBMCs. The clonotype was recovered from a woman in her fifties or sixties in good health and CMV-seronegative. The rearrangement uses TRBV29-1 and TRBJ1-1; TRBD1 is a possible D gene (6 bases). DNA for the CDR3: TGCAGCATCTCTAATACAGGGATTGAAGCTTTCTTT. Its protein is CSISNTGIEAFF.